This T cell receptor beta chain was captured by sequencing in a study of blood T cells in healthy people across ages. CDR1 and CDR2 (germline): SQVTM, ANQGSEA. The CDR3 sequence is 12 residues long. The V segment lost 6 bases and the J segment 7 bases; nucleotides outside the gene matches: 5. Peripheral blood from each donor was collected in a volume of 8 to 10 milliliters. Alongside a J-beta primer mix, a sample-barcoded 5' primer served in a second PCR lasting about 7 to 11 cycles. All samples gave at least 2.5 million CDR3-containing paired-end reads. TCRdb itself ran the 5' RACE reads through MiXCR, one entry per CDR3 protein. This sample carries roughly 730,000 distinct CDR3 sequences, approximately 60% of them seen once, and the ten largest clones take more than 25%.

Sequenced material: blood. This TCR derives from a man aged 35-49 years in good health. V and J are TRBV29-1 and TRBJ2-1; TRBD1 matches at 8 bases. CDR3 sequence: CSVEDRVNEQFF. DNA for the CDR3: TGCAGCGTGGAGGACAGGGTTAATGAGCAGTTCTTC.